Each of the 10 T cell receptor beta chains below was sequenced from the same sample in a study of T-cell memory formation after mild COVID-19. TCRdb ran MiXCR on the 5' RACE reads and lists one entry per CDR3 protein. The repertoire holds around 390,000 distinct CDR3 sequences, with approximately 16% as singletons. Sequenced input: PBMCs or a T cell subset sorted from them (not recorded which). These receptors originate from a man aged 18 to 29 who had mild COVID-19 (a few samples of this study predate the infection). Cell type and time point are not known.

Only a few counts were recorded for this clonotype. The chain combines TRBV5-1 with TRBJ2-2; D not certain. Trimming removed 2 bases from V and 1 base from J, with 6 bases in between. This CDR3 spans 14 amino acids. Looked up from germline, CDR1 is SGHRS and CDR2 is YFSETQ. CDR3 amino acids: CASSFAKNTGELFF. CDR3 in DNA: TGCGCCAGCAGCTTCGCCAAGAACACCGGGGAGCTGTTTTTT.

The sample holds a few counts of this clonotype. The genes are TRBV15 and TRBJ2-2; 9 nucleotides match TRBD2. The CDR3 sequence is 16 residues long. CDR1 is LNHNV and CDR2 is YYDKDF in the germline V gene (reference sequence). V was pared by 3 bases and J by 4 bases, with 6 bases of the junction left unmatched. CDR3 region: CATSSPGLAGTGELFF. The CDR3, as DNA: TGTGCCACCAGCAGCCCGGGACTAGCAGGCACCGGGGAGCTGTTTTTT.

V gene TRBV7-9 combines with J gene TRBJ2-1, with 7 nucleotides matching TRBD2. Trimming at V came to 4 bases and at J to 4 bases, leaving 10 bases not matched to a gene. CDR3 size: 16 residues. Per germline, CDR1 SEHNR and CDR2 FQNEAQ (reference sequence). CDR3 coding DNA: TGTGCCAGCAGCTGGGCTAGCGGCCAGCCGTACAATGAGCAGTTCTTC. This sequence encodes CASSWASGQPYNEQFF.

Many counts were recorded for this clonotype. This chain joins TRBV5-1 and TRBJ1-3; TRBD1 aligns across 7 bases. Germline V gene data show CDR1 as SGHRS and CDR2 as YFSETQ. J lost 4 bases, V lost 3 bases, and 4 bases had no gene match. CDR3 length equals 14 residues. CDR3 bases: TGCGCCAGCAGCTCGACAGGGACCGGAAACACCATATATTTT. Its translation: CASSSTGTGNTIYF.

This clonotype has only a few counts. This chain connects TRBV5-5 to TRBJ2-1, with no clear D. The CDR3 consists of 18 residues. CDR1 and CDR2 (germline): SGHKS, YYEKEE (reference sequence). The V end lost 0 bases, the J end lost 0 bases, and 16 bases lay between the germline ends. The CDR3 nucleotides read TGTGCCAGCAGCTTGGCGAGGAACGCAGCCAGCTCCTACAATGAGCAGTTCTTC. It specifies CASSLARNAASSYNEQFF.

The V call is TRBV7-8, the J call TRBJ1-5; maybe TRBD1 (5 bases). This CDR3 contains 14 residues. Trimming left V 1 base short and J 6 bases short, with 10 bases between. Germline values: CDR1 SGHVS, CDR2 FQNEAQ. For the CDR3, the DNA is TGTGCCAGCAGCTTAGAGGCAGGGAGTCAGCCCCAGCATTTT. Protein product: CASSLEAGSQPQHF.

The chain joins TRBV7-6 to TRBJ2-2; the D is unclear. Germline CDR1 is SGHVS and CDR2 is FNYEAQ. The CDR3 covers 17 residues. Deletions cut 4 bases from V and 5 bases from J, with 20 bases between. The CDR3 region has the DNA TGTGCCAGCAGCTCGGCGGCTAGTTCAGTTGTTACCGGGGAGCTGTTTTTT. Translated: CASSSAASSVVTGELFF. Complete variable domain (other parts from reference TRBV7-6 and TRBJ2-2): GAGVSQSPRYKVTKRGQDVALRCDPISGHVSLYWYRQALGQGPEFLTYFNYEAQQDKSGLPNDRFSAERPEGSISTLTIQRTEQRDSAMYRCASSSAASSVVTGELFFGEGSRLTVL.

The table lists this clonotype with many counts. The chain carries TRBV7-3 and TRBJ2-1; D is unclear. With 1 base removed from V and 3 bases from J, the gap between germline ends came to 1 base. The germline gives CDR1 SGHTA, CDR2 FQGTGA. The CDR3 totals 12 residues. DNA for the CDR3: TGTGCCAGCAGCTTAAACTACAATGAGCAGTTCTTC. Amino acid sequence: CASSLNYNEQFF.

This clonotype was detected ten times or more. V and J are TRBV6-2 or TRBV6-3 and TRBJ2-3, with TRBD2 matching 8 bases. This CDR3 has 12 residues. Trimming cost V 4 bases and J 10 bases; bases outside gene matches: 4. Germline CDR1 MNHEY, CDR2 SVGEGT. DNA of the CDR3: TGTGCCAGCAGTTCCAGCGGGGGCCCGCAGTATTTT. The encoded protein is CASSSSGGPQYF.

This clonotype has a count of ten or more. V usage is TRBV29-1 and J usage is TRBJ2-3, with no clear D. The germline CDR1 and CDR2 sequences are SQVTM and ANQGSEA. The CDR3 is 15 amino acids. Trimming took 6 bases from V and 0 from J, leaving 16 bases between them. The CDR3 here is CSVEAGTRSTDTQYF. Written as DNA, the CDR3 is TGCAGCGTCGAGGCCGGAACGAGAAGCACAGATACGCAGTATTTT.